This TCR beta chain originates from a study of naive and memory T cell subsets. Both TRBC1 and TRBC2 were covered by a beta constant-region primer of two equimolar oligonucleotides. Ligated cDNA was amplified by four rounds of PCR with nested alpha and beta constant-region primers and SP2. One entry per CDR3 protein results from TCRdb running MiXCR on the UMI-ligation and nested PCR reads. The repertoire consists of just over 80,000 distinct CDR3 sequences, with roughly 9.3% occurring once and the leading ten covering 0.95% to 1.5%. V lost 1 base and J lost 4, with 16 bases in between. Germline CDR1 reads LGHNT; CDR2 reads FRNRAP. The CDR3 loop spans 16 amino acids.

The sequence derives from a human donor in good health. What was sequenced was naive CD8+ T cells from blood. The chain recombines TRBV12-5 with TRBJ1-1; D gene ambiguous. CDR3 nucleotide sequence: TGTGCTAGTGGTTTGGCCACCAGCGGGGAGGCCACTGAAGCTTTCTTT. Protein: CASGLATSGEATEAFF.